This passage covers 7 T cell receptor beta chains from one sample sequenced in a study of identical twins listed by TCRdb under 2016. Receptor libraries were prepared by 5' RACE. The instrument was an Illumina HiSeq 2000. TCRdb took the public reads, trimmed them with fastp at Q25, ran MiXCR for clone calling and kept in-frame beta chains. Every distinct CDR3 protein forms one entry, paired with its most common genes and DNA. A total of around 100,000 distinct CDR3 sequences appear in this sample, under 7% of them only once. The top ten hold roughly 12% of the sample. Input material: memory T cells sorted from blood. In light of the paper, this sample's cell subset or site label describes: CD45RO+ enriched T cells. The receptors were sampled from a woman aged 45-65 years in good health.

This clonotype occurred a few times. The chain joins TRBV19 to TRBJ2-6; D is unclear. CDR3 length: 16 amino acids. Per germline, CDR1 LNHDA and CDR2 SQIVND (reference sequence). Trimming removed 3 bases from V and 0 bases from J, with 9 bases in between. The CDR3 nucleotides are TGTGCCAGTAGTATTCGGTTGGGCTCTGGGGCCAACGTCCTGACTTTC. This sequence encodes CASSIRLGSGANVLTF.

There are many counts of this clonotype. The chain employs TRBV20-1 and TRBJ2-3, with a possible D match to TRBD2 (6 bases). CDR1 is DFQATT and CDR2 is SNEGSKA in the germline V gene (reference sequence). The CDR3 contains 14 residues. V was clipped by 6 bases and J by 1 base, with 14 bases between them. CDR3 nucleotides: TGCAGTGCCCTTCGGTCTAGCGGCACAGATACGCAGTATTTT. This encodes CSALRSSGTDTQYF.

In its sample, this clonotype was seen many times. The chain is built from TRBV10-2 and TRBJ2-7, with 7 bases identical to TRBD1. J was trimmed by 3 bases and V by 5 bases; bases with no gene match: 16. Germline CDR1 is WSHSY and CDR2 is SAAADI. The CDR3 length is 17 residues. This CDR3 is CASSTQQGSVSIYEQYV. DNA of the CDR3: TGCGCCAGCAGTACCCAACAGGGGTCGGTTTCGATCTACGAGCAGTACGTC.

The chain links TRBV2 to TRBJ2-3; the D gene is possibly TRBD2 (6 bases). This CDR3 comprises 15 residues. The V end lost 2 bases, the J end lost 2 bases, and 11 bases lay between the germline ends. The germline CDR1 and CDR2 sequences are SNHLY and FYNNEI. CDR3 nucleotides: TGTGCCAGCAGTGAATGGCGGGGCGCCACAGATACGCAGTATTTT. Translation: CASSEWRGATDTQYF.

This clonotype has a count of ten or more. J is TRBJ2-3 and V is TRBV5-1; a possible D gene is TRBD2 (5 bases). Trimming shortened V by 5 bases and J by 3 bases, and 13 bases separated the two germline ends. This CDR3 has 14 amino acids. In germline, CDR1 is SGHRS, CDR2 YFSETQ. The CDR3 bases are TGCGCCAGCAGTACCCAGGAGGAGACAGATACGCAGTATTTT. Its translation is CASSTQEETDTQYF.

This clonotype was seen repeatedly, ten times or more. The chain couples TRBV25-1 to TRBJ2-3; TRBD1 might be the D (6 bases). The CDR3 is 10 residues long. CDR1 and CDR2 (germline): MGHDK, SYGVNS. Trimming took 6 bases from V and 11 from J, leaving 9 bases between them. CDR3 loop: CASREDRQYF. As DNA, the CDR3 is TGTGCCAGCAGAGAGGACAGGCAGTATTTT.

This clonotype was seen only a few times. The V gene is TRBV10-2, the J gene TRBJ2-7; D possibly matches TRBD1 or TRBD2 (5 bases each). V was pared by 7 bases and J by 5 bases, with 9 bases between. Germline V gene lookup returns CDR1 WSHSY and CDR2 SAAADI. CDR3 length: 11 amino acids. The DNA for the CDR3 is TGCGCCAGCAATTTGGGGGACGAGCAGTACTTC. This gives the protein CASNLGDEQYF.